This T cell receptor (beta chain) was observed in a study of blood T cell repertoires in COVID-19. Background on the study: COVID-19 samples collected from the United States, Italy and Spain covered acute and convalescent phases. Sources were T cells, B-cell-depleted T cells, or PBMCs; the material itself was cDNA or gDNA.

This CDR3 has 13 residues. Looked up from germline, CDR1 is SGDLS and CDR2 is YYNGEE. Trimming removed 0 bases at V and 5 bases at J, with 6 bases between. In the authors' methods: Reference gene primer amplification gave nucleated cell count estimates. Assay: immunoSEQ multiplex PCR; the TCRdb copy retains only in-frame clones and omits some. Clonal size and the V and J genes are those of that table, whereas D and trimming came from the DNA. The sample yields 84,000 or so clones, about three quarters seen once. Sequencing was performed on peripheral blood. The chain is built from TRBV9 and TRBJ2-1, with D hard to call. This clonotype originated in a human donor in a cohort sampled during active COVID-19. The CDR3 sequence: CASSVASHNEQFF. The CDR3 DNA is TGTGCCAGCAGCGTAGCAAGCCACAATGAGCAGTTCTTC.